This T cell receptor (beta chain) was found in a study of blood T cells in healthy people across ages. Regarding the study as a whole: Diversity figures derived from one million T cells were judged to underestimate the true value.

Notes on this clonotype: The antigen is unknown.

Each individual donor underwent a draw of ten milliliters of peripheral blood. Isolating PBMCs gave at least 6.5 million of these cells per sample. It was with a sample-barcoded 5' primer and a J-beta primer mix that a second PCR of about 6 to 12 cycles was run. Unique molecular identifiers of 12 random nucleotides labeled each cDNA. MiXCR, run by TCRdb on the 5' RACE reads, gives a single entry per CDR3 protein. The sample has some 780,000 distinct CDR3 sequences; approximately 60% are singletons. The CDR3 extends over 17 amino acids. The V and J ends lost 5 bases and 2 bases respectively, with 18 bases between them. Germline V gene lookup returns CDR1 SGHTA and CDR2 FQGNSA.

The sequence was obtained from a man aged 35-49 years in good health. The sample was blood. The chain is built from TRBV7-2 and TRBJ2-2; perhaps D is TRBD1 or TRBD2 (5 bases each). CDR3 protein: CASSHLRGRDNTGELFF. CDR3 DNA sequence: TGTGCCAGCAGCCACCTGAGGGGTCGGGATAACACCGGGGAGCTGTTTTTT.